This T cell receptor beta chain appears in the sequencing data of a study of blood T cell repertoires in COVID-19. Clinical histories supplied by participants themselves formed the basis of cohort assignment. Using immunoSEQ multiplex PCR, the repertoire was profiled, and TCRdb retains in-frame clones only, with some absent. The sample carries approximately 300,000 clones, approximately 90% recorded once. The CDR3 is made up of 15 amino acids. CDR1 is SGDLS, CDR2 YYNGEE, per germline. V was pared by 1 base and J by 6 bases, with 4 bases of the junction left unmatched. This sequence originates from a woman in her late teens or twenties who had recovered from COVID-19. This chain joins TRBV9 and TRBJ2-1, with TRBD2 matching 10 bases. The sample taken for sequencing was PBMCs or T cells enriched from blood (not recorded which). CDR3 region: CASSVRGLAINEQFF. The DNA of the CDR3 is TGTGCCAGCAGCGTACGGGGACTAGCGATCAATGAGCAGTTCTTC.